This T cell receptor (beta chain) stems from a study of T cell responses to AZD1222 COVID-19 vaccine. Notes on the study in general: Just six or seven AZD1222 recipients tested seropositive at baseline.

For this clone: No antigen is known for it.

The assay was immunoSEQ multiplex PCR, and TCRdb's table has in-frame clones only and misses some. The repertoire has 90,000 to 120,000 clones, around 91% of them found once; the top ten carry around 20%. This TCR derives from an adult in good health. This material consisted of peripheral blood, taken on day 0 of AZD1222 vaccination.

The CDR3 sequence: CASSQGATRSEKLFF. The CDR3, as DNA: TGTGCCAGCAGCCAAGGGGCCACAAGGAGTGAAAAACTGTTTTTT. The chain combines TRBV3-1 (or the pseudogene TRBV3-2) with TRBJ1-4; D gene unclear. The CDR3 consists of 15 residues. Germline CDR1 is LGHDT and CDR2 is YNNKEL (reference sequence). Between the trimmed V and J ends, which lost 1 base and 7 bases, there was a span of 13 bases.